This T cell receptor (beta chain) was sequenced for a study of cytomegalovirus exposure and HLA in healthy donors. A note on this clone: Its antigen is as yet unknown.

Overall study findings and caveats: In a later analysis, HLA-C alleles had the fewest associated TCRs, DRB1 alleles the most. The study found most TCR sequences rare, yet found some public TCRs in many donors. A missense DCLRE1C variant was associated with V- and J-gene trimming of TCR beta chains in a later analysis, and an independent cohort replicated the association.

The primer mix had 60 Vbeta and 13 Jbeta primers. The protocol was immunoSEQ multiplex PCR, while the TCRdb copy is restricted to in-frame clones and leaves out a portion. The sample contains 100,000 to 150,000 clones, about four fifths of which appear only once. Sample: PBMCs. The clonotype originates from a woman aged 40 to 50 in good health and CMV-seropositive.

The CDR3 loop reads CASSIEILAPCQAFF. CDR3 in DNA: TGTGCCAGTAGTATAGAAATCCTGGCCCCCTGTCAAGCTTTCTTT. This chain connects TRBV19 to TRBJ1-1; D is unresolved. Germline CDR1 and CDR2: LNHDA and SQIVND (reference sequence). V was pared by 0 bases and J by 9 bases, with 17 bases between. This CDR3 has 15 residues.